One sample yielded the 23 T cell receptor beta chains listed below, sequenced in a study of cytomegalovirus exposure and HLA in healthy donors. 60 Vbeta and 13 Jbeta primers were used in PCR. Profiled with immunoSEQ multiplex PCR; TCRdb holds only in-frame clones, not every one. The repertoire holds some 130,000 clones, with around four fifths as singletons. Specimen: PBMCs. These TCRs come from a female donor in good health and CMV-seronegative.

The rearrangement uses TRBV4-3 and TRBJ2-5; TRBD1 is a possible D gene (6 bases). The CDR3 totals 17 residues. The V and J ends lost 1 base and 0 bases respectively, with 15 bases between them. The V gene's germline CDR1 is LGHNA and CDR2 YSLEER. The CDR3 nucleotides read TGCGCCAGCAGCCAAGGGAGGACAGCGCTGTACCAAGAGACCCAGTACTTC. It codes for CASSQGRTALYQETQYF.

The rearrangement links TRBV2 to TRBJ1-5, with 10 bases that match TRBD1. Germline CDR1 reads SNHLY; CDR2 reads FYNNEI. This CDR3 comprises 13 residues. Trimming removed 8 bases from V and 7 bases from J; junction bases left unmatched: 5. The CDR3 here is CASVDRGEQPQHF. The DNA for the CDR3 is TGTGCCAGCGTGGACAGGGGGGAACAGCCCCAGCATTTT.

This clone was observed a handful of times. The chain employs TRBV5-1 and TRBJ1-4; D may be TRBD1 (5 bases). This CDR3 spans 15 amino acids. Trimming took 2 bases from V and 0 from J, leaving 8 bases between them. The germline V gene encodes CDR1 SGHRS and CDR2 YFSETQ. CDR3 bases: TGCGCCAGCAGCTTCCAAGGGGCAACTAATGAAAAACTGTTTTTT. Its protein product is CASSFQGATNEKLFF.

V usage is TRBV5-1 and J usage is TRBJ2-2, with D possibly being TRBD1 (6 bases). The CDR3 length is 15 residues. Germline values: CDR1 SGHRS, CDR2 YFSETQ. V shed 4 bases and J shed 3 bases, with 13 bases lying between them. This CDR3 is CASSPYRADTGELFF. The DNA of the CDR3 is TGCGCCAGCAGCCCATACAGGGCGGACACCGGGGAGCTGTTTTTT. Full variable domain (rest looked up from reference TRBV5-1 and TRBJ2-2): KAGVTQTPRYLIKTRGQQVTLSCSPISGHRSVSWYQQTPGQGLQFLFEYFSETQRNKGNFPGRFSGRQFSNSRSEMNVSTLELGDSALYLCASSPYRADTGELFFGEGSRLTVL.

The chain links TRBV5-4 to TRBJ1-2, with 9 bases identical to TRBD1. Per germline, CDR1 SGHNT and CDR2 YYREEE (reference sequence). The CDR3 totals 14 residues. Germline trimming cut 3 bases from V and 6 bases from J; bases unmatched to any gene: 6. Here the CDR3 DNA reads TGTGCCAGCAGCTCGGACAGGGGAGTCGATGGCTACACCTTC. Its protein is CASSSDRGVDGYTF.

This chain uses TRBV5-1 with TRBJ2-1, with 8 bases matching TRBD2. Germline V gives CDR1 SGHRS, CDR2 YFSETQ. J lost 8 bases, V lost 4 bases, and 14 bases had no gene match. This CDR3 is 16 amino acids long. The chain's CDR3 is CASSGRTSRTRDEQFF. The CDR3, as DNA: TGCGCCAGCAGCGGTCGGACTAGCCGGACGAGGGATGAGCAGTTCTTC.

The V and J genes are TRBV7-3 and TRBJ2-1; 7 bases map to TRBD2. The CDR3 sequence is 17 residues long. Losses at the gene ends were 2 bases for V and 0 bases for J; bases not matched to a gene: 7. CDR1 SGHTA and CDR2 FQGTGA come from the germline V gene. DNA of the CDR3: TGTGCCAGCAGCTTACAGGCTAGCGGTAGCTCCTACAATGAGCAGTTCTTC. It codes for CASSLQASGSSYNEQFF.

CDR3: CASQPGGWTDTQYF. The CDR3 nucleotides read TGTGCCAGCCAGCCAGGGGGTTGGACAGATACGCAGTATTTT. The chain uses TRBV6-5 and TRBJ2-3; 7 bases agree with TRBD1. Germline lookup yields CDR1 MNHEY and CDR2 SVGAGI. V dropped 8 bases and J dropped 3; count of bases not matched to a gene: 8. This CDR3 has 14 amino acids.

This clone was observed a few times. V is TRBV18 and J is TRBJ2-3; D is ambiguous. Trimming left V 3 bases short and J 9 bases short, with 19 bases between. Germline CDR1 is KGHSH and CDR2 is LQKENI. This CDR3 is built from 15 residues. The CDR3: CASSPAASNLDTQYF. Here the CDR3 DNA reads TGTGCCAGCTCACCGGCCGCGTCCAACCTAGACACGCAGTATTTT.

The V gene is TRBV4-1, the J gene TRBJ1-2; D not certain. The germline V gene has CDR1 MGHRA and CDR2 YSYEKL. Between the trimmed V and J ends, which lost 1 base and 7 bases, there was a span of 10 bases. The CDR3 spans 13 residues. In nucleotides, the CDR3 is TGCGCCAGCAGCCAAGTCGAGGGCCTTGGCTACACCTTC. Protein: CASSQVEGLGYTF.

The V and J genes are TRBV7-2 and TRBJ2-5; 9 bases map to TRBD1. Looked up from germline, CDR1 is SGHTA and CDR2 is FQGNSA. This CDR3 has 16 amino acids. J gave up 5 bases and V 0 bases, and 7 bases lay outside the gene matches. CDR3 sequence reads: CASSLAGQGLVETQYF. The CDR3, as DNA: TGTGCCAGCAGCTTAGCGGGACAGGGATTGGTGGAGACCCAGTACTTC.

The rearrangement links TRBV27 to TRBJ1-3; maybe TRBD1 (5 bases). V was shortened by 1 base and J by 0 bases, with 22 bases between the two germline ends. Germline CDR1 is MNHEY and CDR2 is SMNVEV (reference sequence). The CDR3 length is 20 residues. The CDR3, as DNA: TGTGCCAGCAGTTTATTCTCCCCCGTACTTGGGGCCAGCTCTGGAAACACCATATATTTT. It is translated as CASSLFSPVLGASSGNTIYF.

The chain links TRBV2 to TRBJ2-3, with 7 bases aligning to TRBD2. Germline V gene sequence: CDR1 SNHLY, CDR2 FYNNEI. V lost 3 bases and J lost 0; bases outside the gene matches: 3. The CDR3 length is 15 residues. The DNA of the CDR3 is TGTGCCAGCAGTGATAATAGCGGGAGCACAGATACGCAGTATTTT. Amino acid sequence: CASSDNSGSTDTQYF.

This clone has only a few counts. V usage is TRBV11-1 and J usage is TRBJ2-2; TRBD2 is a possible D gene (5 bases). The V gene's germline CDR1 is SGHAT and CDR2 FQDESV (reference sequence). The CDR3 has 14 residues. V was trimmed by 5 bases and J by 1 base, leaving 8 bases between them. CDR3 DNA: TGTGCCAGCAGCCCCGGGGAGAACACCGGGGAGCTGTTTTTT. This translates into CASSPGENTGELFF. Variable domain in full (rest from reference TRBV11-1 and TRBJ2-2): EAEVAQSPRYKITEKSQAVAFWCDPISGHATLYWYRQILGQGPELLVQFQDESVVDDSQLPKDRFSAERLKGVDSTLKIQPAELGDSAMYLCASSPGENTGELFFGEGSRLTVL.

This clone was observed a handful of times. The chain joins TRBV18 to TRBJ2-5; tentative D call: TRBD2 (5 bases). V was cut by 3 bases and J by 1 base, with 12 bases left in between. CDR1 KGHSH and CDR2 LQKENI come from the germline V gene. This CDR3 region has 15 residues. The CDR3 is CASSPREGIQETQYF. CDR3 nucleotides: TGTGCCAGCTCACCTCGGGAAGGAATCCAAGAGACCCAGTACTTC.

J is TRBJ2-7 and V is TRBV7-9; 8 nucleotides align to TRBD2. This CDR3 is built from 15 residues. Looked up from germline, CDR1 is SEHNR and CDR2 is FQNEAQ (reference sequence). The V segment lost 5 bases and the J segment 1 base; nucleotides outside the gene matches: 7. The CDR3 DNA reads TGTGCCAGCAGCCCCGCCGGGACTAGATCCTACGAGCAGTACTTC. Amino acid sequence: CASSPAGTRSYEQYF.

The chain is built from TRBV5-4 and TRBJ1-1, with TRBD1 matching over 9 bases. The CDR3 runs to 16 residues. V gave up 1 base and J gave up 6 bases; unmatched junction bases: 10. The germline CDR1 and CDR2 sequences are SGHNT and YYREEE (reference sequence). The CDR3 sequence: CASSLSGGQGFAEAFF. Here the CDR3 DNA reads TGTGCCAGCAGCTTGTCTGGGGGACAGGGTTTCGCTGAAGCTTTCTTT.

The chain carries TRBV6-6 and TRBJ1-5, with D perhaps matching TRBD1 (5 bases). There are 16 residues in the CDR3. The germline V gene encodes CDR1 MNHNY and CDR2 SVGAGI (reference sequence). Trimming cost V 2 bases and J 2 bases, with 13 bases left between them. Here the CDR3 DNA reads TGTGCCAGCAGTTACCGTTTGGGGGGGGGCAATCAGCCCCAGCATTTT. Encoded protein: CASSYRLGGGNQPQHF.

The chain links TRBV6-1 to TRBJ2-3; TRBD1 agrees at 11 bases. This CDR3 region has 16 residues. V shed 3 bases and J 5 bases; nucleotides not matched to a gene: 7. Looked up from germline, CDR1 is MNHNS and CDR2 is SASEGT. CDR3 bases: TGTGCCAGCAGTGACGGACAGGGGGCGCTGAGAGATACGCAGTATTTT. It yields the protein CASSDGQGALRDTQYF.

The chain recombines TRBV11-2 with TRBJ2-5, with a tentative D call TRBD2 (6 bases). The last part of the DNA fits TRBJ2-7 better; the J call may be wrong. The CDR3 loop spans 14 amino acids. The germline gives CDR1 SGHAT, CDR2 FQNNGV. The CDR3 here is CASSSARRAYEQYF. The CDR3, as DNA: TGTGCCAGCAGCTCCGCCAGGAGGGCCTACGAGCAGTACTTC.

This chain uses TRBV27 with TRBJ1-5, with D perhaps matching TRBD1 (5 bases). V was shortened by 2 bases and J by 4 bases, with 12 bases between the two germline ends. Germline loops: CDR1 MNHEY, CDR2 SMNVEV (reference sequence). The CDR3 extends over 15 amino acids. The CDR3 DNA follows: TGTGCCAGCAGTTTACAGGGATTCTGGAATCAGCCCCAGCATTTT. It specifies CASSLQGFWNQPQHF.

This clone was counted once. The chain couples TRBV5-6 to TRBJ2-5; 7 nucleotides line up with TRBD2. V was clipped by 4 bases and J by 2 bases; unmatched bases: 5. CDR3 length equals 14 residues. Germline loops: CDR1 SGHDT, CDR2 YYEEEE. The CDR3 sequence: CASSLHGGQETQYF. CDR3 bases: TGTGCCAGCAGCCTACACGGGGGGCAAGAGACCCAGTACTTC. The variable domain in full, with the rest retrieved from reference TRBV5-6 and TRBJ2-5, is DAGVTQSPTHLIKTRGQQVTLRCSPKSGHDTVSWYQQALGQGPQFIFQYYEEEERQRGNFPDRFSGHQFPNYSSELNVNALLLGDSALYLCASSLHGGQETQYFGPGTRLLVL.

This chain uses TRBV28 with TRBJ1-2; 8 positions agree with TRBD1. This CDR3 spans 14 amino acids. The germline gives CDR1 MDHEN, CDR2 SYDVKM. The V gene end was trimmed by 3 bases and the J gene end by 3 bases; junction bases not matched to a gene: 3. The CDR3 nucleotides read TGTGCCAGCAGTTTCCAGGGGGCAGACTATGGCTACACCTTC. This encodes CASSFQGADYGYTF.